The clone carrying this T cell receptor beta chain has only a few counts. The antigen is undetermined. Clones were sequenced by immunoSEQ multiplex PCR, and TCRdb holds only the in-frame ones, with some missing. The sample holds about 2.1 million clones, just over 90% seen once. Terminally differentiated effector memory CD45RA+ cells were excluded by CCR7 positive selection of CD45RO-negative cells. The data are from a study of shared clonotypes between healthy human individuals. Study results and caveats: What naive subsets generally showed was a larger estimated richness than memory subsets showed.

The CDR3 covers 13 residues. CDR1 MNHNS and CDR2 SASEGT come from the germline V gene. J lost 0 bases, V lost 6 bases, and 2 bases had no gene match. The V gene is TRBV6-1, the J gene TRBJ2-7; 7 nucleotides match TRBD1. This TCR was sampled from a young man in good health. Some clones in this sample may be carry-over from other donors' samples. Sequenced input: naive CD8+ T cells from PBMCs. CDR3 region: CASSGDSSYEQYF. The CDR3 coding sequence is TGTGCCAGCAGCGGGGACAGCTCCTACGAGCAGTACTTC.